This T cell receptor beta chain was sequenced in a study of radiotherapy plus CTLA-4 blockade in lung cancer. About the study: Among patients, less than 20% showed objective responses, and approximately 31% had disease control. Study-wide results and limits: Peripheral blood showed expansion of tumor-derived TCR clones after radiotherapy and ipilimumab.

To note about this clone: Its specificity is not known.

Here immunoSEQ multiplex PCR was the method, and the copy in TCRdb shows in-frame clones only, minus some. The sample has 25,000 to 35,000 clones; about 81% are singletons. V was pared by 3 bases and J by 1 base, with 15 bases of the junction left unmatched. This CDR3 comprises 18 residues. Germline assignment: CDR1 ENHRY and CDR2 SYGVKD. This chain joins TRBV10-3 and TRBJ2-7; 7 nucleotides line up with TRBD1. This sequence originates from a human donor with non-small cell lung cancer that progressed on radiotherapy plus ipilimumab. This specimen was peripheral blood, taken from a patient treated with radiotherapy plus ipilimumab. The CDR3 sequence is CAISEVGGTGVISYEQYF. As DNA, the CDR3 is TGTGCCATCAGTGAAGTGGGTGGAACAGGGGTAATATCCTACGAGCAGTACTTC.